Detailed here is one T cell receptor beta chain. The data were obtained in a study of preoperative IRX-2 immunotherapy in early breast cancer. Treatment meaning: preoperative locoregional IRX-2 cytokine immunotherapy. Preoperative locoregional IRX-2 cytokine immunotherapy was tested in the phase Ib source study. Germline loops: CDR1 MDHEN, CDR2 SYDVKM. The CDR3 is 16 amino acids. The junction had 11 bases not matched to a gene; V was cut back by 8 bases and J by 1 base. Profiled with immunoSEQ multiplex PCR; TCRdb holds only in-frame clones, not every one. Among over 25,000 clones listed, roughly 75% were seen once.

The sample here was lymph node tissue, taken after IRX-2 immunotherapy. This receptor was identified in a human donor with breast cancer. The J gene is TRBJ1-1, the V gene TRBV28; 9 bases align to TRBD1. CDR3 in DNA: TGTGCCAGCTCCCTGGGCCACAGGGGGCCGAACACTGAAGCTTTCTTT. Translation gives CASSLGHRGPNTEAFF.